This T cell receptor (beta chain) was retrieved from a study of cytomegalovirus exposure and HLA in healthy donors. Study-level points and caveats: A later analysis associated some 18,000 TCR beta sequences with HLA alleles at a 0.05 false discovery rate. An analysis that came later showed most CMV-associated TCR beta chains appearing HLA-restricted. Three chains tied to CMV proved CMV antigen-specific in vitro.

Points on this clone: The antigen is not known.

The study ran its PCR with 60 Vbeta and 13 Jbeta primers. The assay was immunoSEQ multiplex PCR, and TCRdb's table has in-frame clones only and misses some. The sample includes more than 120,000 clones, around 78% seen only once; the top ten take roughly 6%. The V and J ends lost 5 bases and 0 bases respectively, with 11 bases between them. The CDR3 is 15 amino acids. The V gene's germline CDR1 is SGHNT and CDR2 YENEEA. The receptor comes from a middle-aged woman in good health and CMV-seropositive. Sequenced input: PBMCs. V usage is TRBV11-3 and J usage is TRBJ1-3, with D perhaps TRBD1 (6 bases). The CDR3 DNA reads TGTGCCAGCAGCCCAGGGGCTAACTCTGGAAACACCATATATTTT. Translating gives CASSPGANSGNTIYF.